Listed here are 26 T cell receptor beta chains from one sample, sequenced in a study of CD8 T cells in Susac syndrome (dated by TCRdb to between 2018 and 2021). Library preparation employed the immunoSEQ multiplex PCR assay. RNA was extracted using the RNeasy kit, and about 0.45 to 1 microgram was reverse transcribed with random hexamers. In TCRdb, the public reads were trimmed at Q25 with fastp and aligned with MiXCR, with productive beta chains retained. Every CDR3 protein is listed once, alongside the most common genes and DNA of its rows. The sample table holds some 300,000 distinct CDR3 sequences, of which around 83% were seen once. Clones ranked in the top ten supply approximately 0.12% of the sample. What was sequenced was CD8+ T cells from PBMCs. The receptors stem from a human donor with multiple sclerosis.

V and J are TRBV11-2 and TRBJ1-6; D not resolved. CDR1 is SGHAT and CDR2 is FQNNGV in the germline V gene. CDR3 length: 12 amino acids. V gave up 5 bases and J gave up 14 bases, with 13 bases separating them. Written as DNA, the CDR3 is TGTGCCAGCAGCCCCGGGAGGAGGGCCCTCCACTTT. Encoded protein: CASSPGRRALHF.

The V and J genes are TRBV5-4 and TRBJ2-2; perhaps TRBD2 as D (7 bases). With 6 bases removed from V and 1 base from J, the gap between germline ends came to 19 bases. The CDR3 is 17 amino acids. Germline V gene data show CDR1 as SGHNT and CDR2 as YYREEE (reference sequence). In DNA, the CDR3 is TGTGCCAGCACCCCGCCAGGGGCTAGCGGGAACACCGGGGAGCTGTTTTTT. Amino acid sequence: CASTPPGASGNTGELFF.

The chain couples TRBV30 to TRBJ1-2, with 10 bases fitting TRBD1. Per the germline V gene, CDR1 is GTSNPN and CDR2 is SVGIG (reference sequence). J lost 3 bases, V lost 3 bases, and 10 bases had no gene match. The length of the CDR3 is 16 residues. CDR3: CAWSAPRTGGYYGYTF. In DNA, the CDR3 is TGTGCCTGGAGCGCCCCTCGGACAGGGGGTTACTATGGCTACACCTTC. Full variable domain (rest looked up from reference TRBV30 and TRBJ1-2): SQTIHQWPATLVQPVGSPLSLECTVEGTSNPNLYWYRQAAGRGLQLLFYSVGIGQISSEVPQNLSASRPQDRQFILSSKKLLLSDSGFYLCAWSAPRTGGYYGYTFGSGTRLTVV.

The chain is built from TRBV12-3 or TRBV12-4 and TRBJ2-7; D not certain. V was clipped by 2 bases and J by 1 base, with 12 bases between them. The CDR3 is 15 amino acids. The chain's CDR3 is CASSLKHNPSYEQYF. The CDR3 DNA sequence: TGTGCCAGCAGTTTAAAACACAATCCGTCCTACGAGCAGTACTTC.

The rearrangement uses TRBV5-6 and TRBJ2-2; the D call may be TRBD1 or TRBD2 (6 bases each). Germline lookup yields CDR1 SGHDT and CDR2 YYEEEE. Trimming pared 3 bases from V and 14 bases from J, leaving 14 bases between. The CDR3 is 12 amino acids. CDR3 DNA sequence: TGTGCCAGCAGCTGGATGGGGGGCCAACTGTTTTTT. Residues: CASSWMGGQLFF.

The rearrangement links TRBV7-3 to TRBJ2-3; 7 bases map to TRBD1. This CDR3 is built from 17 residues. V trimming: 5 bases; J trimming: 0 bases; junction bases outside the gene matches: 11. Germline CDR1 SGHTA, CDR2 FQGTGA. The DNA of the CDR3 is TGTGCCAGCAGCCATCGGGACAGCCTCTCAAGCACAGATACGCAGTATTTT. This encodes CASSHRDSLSSTDTQYF.

This clonotype was observed a few times. The V call is TRBV28, the J call TRBJ2-5, with 7 bases identical to TRBD2. The CDR3 runs to 15 residues. J lost 4 bases, V lost 5 bases, and 10 bases had no gene match. Germline V gives CDR1 MDHEN, CDR2 SYDVKM. For the CDR3, the DNA is TGTGCCAGCAGTCCCCCCCCGGGAGGTCTAGAGACCCAGTACTTC. Protein sequence: CASSPPPGGLETQYF.

This chain's CDR3 is CSARVEQGRETQYF. The CDR3 DNA reads as TGCAGTGCTAGAGTAGAGCAGGGGCGAGAGACCCAGTACTTC. The chain employs TRBV20-1 and TRBJ2-5, with D possibly TRBD1 on 6 matching bases. This CDR3 is 14 amino acids long. The V gene's germline CDR1 is DFQATT and CDR2 SNEGSKA (reference sequence). The V end lost 1 base, the J end lost 4 bases, and 13 bases lay between the germline ends.

This chain connects TRBV11-2 to TRBJ1-3; D call uncertain. In germline, CDR1 is SGHAT, CDR2 FQNNGV. The CDR3 covers 14 residues. Trimming left V 5 bases short and J 3 bases short, with 11 bases between. The CDR3 DNA reads as TGTGCCAGCAGCCATCCCGAGGGTGGAAACACCATATATTTT. Its translation: CASSHPEGGNTIYF.

This clonotype was observed a single time. V and J are TRBV19 and TRBJ2-7; TRBD2 agrees at 9 bases. Unmatched junction bases numbered 11, after V lost 5 bases and J lost 3 bases. There are 16 residues in the CDR3. Germline V CDR1 and CDR2: LNHDA, SQIVND (reference sequence). The CDR3: CASSPAAGGPVYEQYF. The CDR3 DNA follows: TGTGCCAGTAGTCCCGCCGCGGGAGGGCCGGTCTACGAGCAGTACTTC.

A single count supports this clonotype. This chain connects TRBV9 to TRBJ2-3, with D possibly being TRBD1 or TRBD2 (5 bases each). The CDR3 runs 17 residues. Germline CDR1 and CDR2: SGDLS and YYNGEE. Trimming removed 3 bases from V and 2 bases from J, with 19 bases in between. CDR3 loop: CASSEPLVGEYTDTQYF. CDR3 nucleotide sequence: TGTGCCAGCAGCGAACCCCTGGTGGGGGAATACACAGATACGCAGTATTTT.

The chain has TRBV2 and TRBJ1-5; unclear D gene. The V end lost 4 bases, the J end lost 5 bases, and 9 bases lay between the germline ends. The CDR3 spans 13 residues. Germline V gives CDR1 SNHLY, CDR2 FYNNEI. The CDR3 sequence: CASSVWADQPQHF. In nucleotides, the CDR3 is TGTGCCAGCAGTGTCTGGGCGGATCAGCCCCAGCATTTT.

Only a few counts were recorded for this clonotype. The chain recombines TRBV12-3 or TRBV12-4 with TRBJ1-2; D is undetermined. The CDR3 sequence is 13 residues long. With 7 bases removed from V and 4 bases from J, the gap between germline ends came to 13 bases. CDR3 residues: CASTTQDPYGYTF. Here the CDR3 DNA reads TGTGCCAGCACCACTCAAGACCCCTATGGCTACACCTTC.

The chain uses TRBV7-9 and TRBJ1-4; D gene uncertain. Germline V gene data show CDR1 as SEHNR and CDR2 as FQNEAQ (reference sequence). V lost 5 bases to trimming and J lost 2 bases, with 15 bases between them. The CDR3 is 16 residues long. CDR3 bases: TGTGCCAGCAGCCCGGTTTGGGGTCGCACTAATGAAAAACTGTTTTTT. Translation: CASSPVWGRTNEKLFF.

Concerning this clonotype: Mismatch with germline at one junction end may stem from a read error. This rearrangement joins TRBV6-5 to TRBJ1-2; 7 bases agree with TRBD1. Per germline, CDR1 MNHEY and CDR2 SVGAGI. This CDR3 contains 14 residues. CDR3 amino acids: CASSYSEGAYGCTF. CDR3 in DNA: TGTGCCAGCAGTTACTCAGAGGGGGCATATGGCTGCACCTTC.

The chain recombines TRBV25-1 with TRBJ2-1; D is possibly TRBD2 (5 bases). Trimming cost V 7 bases and J 4 bases, with 20 bases left between them. CDR3 size: 16 residues. Germline V gene data show CDR1 as MGHDK and CDR2 as SYGVNS. The CDR3 sequence: CASTPEGSSSYNEQFF. CDR3 DNA sequence: TGTGCCAGCACTCCCGAGGGATCATCCTCATACAATGAGCAGTTCTTC.

The rearrangement joins TRBV28 to TRBJ1-5, with D possibly being TRBD1 (5 bases). There are 15 residues in the CDR3. Germline assignment: CDR1 MDHEN and CDR2 SYDVKM. V shed 3 bases and J shed 2 bases, with 11 bases lying between them. In nucleotides, the CDR3 is TGTGCCAGCAGTTTCGGGGGAAGAGGCAATCAGCCCCAGCATTTT. Residues: CASSFGGRGNQPQHF.

The CDR3 sequence is CASSSETTDTQYF. DNA of the CDR3: TGTGCCAGCAGTTCCGAGACTACAGATACGCAGTATTTT. This sequence joins TRBV27 and TRBJ2-3; D ambiguous. From germline, CDR1 is MNHEY and CDR2 SMNVEV (reference sequence). The CDR3 loop spans 13 amino acids. V lost 4 bases, J lost 3 bases, and 8 bases lay in between.

This clonotype was picked up one time. The chain recombines TRBV7-2 with TRBJ2-3; 12 nucleotides line up with TRBD2. The CDR3 is 17 amino acids. Looked up from germline, CDR1 is SGHTA and CDR2 is FQGNSA. The V gene end was trimmed by 0 bases and the J gene end by 5 bases; junction bases not matched to a gene: 6. CDR3 DNA sequence: TGTGCCAGCAGCTTAGCGCGACTAGCGGGAGATCGAGATACGCAGTATTTT. Amino acid sequence: CASSLARLAGDRDTQYF.

This chain joins TRBV6-1 and TRBJ2-1, with TRBD1 matching over 9 bases. Germline V lookup: CDR1 MNHNS, CDR2 SASEGT. The CDR3 totals 18 residues. J was trimmed by 5 bases and V by 7 bases; bases with no gene match: 18. The CDR3 DNA follows: TGTGCCAGCACCCCTAGGGTTTCGGGACAGGGAAAGAACAATGAGCAGTTCTTC. This gives the protein CASTPRVSGQGKNNEQFF.

V usage is TRBV2 and J usage is TRBJ1-1; D uncertain. Germline-derived CDR1 and CDR2 are SNHLY and FYNNEI. Trimming removed 6 bases from V and 7 bases from J, with 21 bases in between. The CDR3 length is 15 residues. CDR3 sequence: CASRTRSDKVGEAFF. The CDR3 nucleotides read TGTGCCAGCAGGACAAGGTCCGATAAGGTGGGTGAAGCTTTCTTT.

V gene TRBV28 combines with J gene TRBJ2-3, with 7 nucleotides matching TRBD2. The CDR3 has 19 residues. The ends lost 5 bases at V and 2 bases at J; junction bases unmatched: 19. Germline V gene sequence: CDR1 MDHEN, CDR2 SYDVKM. CDR3 in DNA: TGTGCCAGCAGTCCCTTTGGGAGGGTAGAAAACCTCCTCACAGATACGCAGTATTTT. Protein sequence: CASSPFGRVENLLTDTQYF.

The chain couples TRBV27 to TRBJ2-7; 8 nucleotides agree with TRBD2. The CDR3 contains 15 residues. J gave up 4 bases and V 4 bases, and 9 bases lay outside the gene matches. CDR1 MNHEY and CDR2 SMNVEV come from the germline V gene (reference sequence). Written as DNA, the CDR3 is TGTGCCAGCAGTTCAGGTACCGGGAGGGGTTACGAGCAGTACTTC. Its protein product is CASSSGTGRGYEQYF.

This clonotype came up once. The chain is built from TRBV20-1 and TRBJ1-1; a possible D gene is TRBD1 (5 bases). This CDR3 contains 12 residues. The ends were cut back, 2 bases at V and 7 bases at J, with 11 bases in the middle. Per germline, CDR1 DFQATT and CDR2 SNEGSKA (reference sequence). CDR3 residues: CSARQGESEAFF. CDR3 sequence (DNA): TGCAGTGCTAGACAGGGCGAGAGTGAAGCTTTCTTT.

The chain joins TRBV5-5 to TRBJ1-6; D is unclear. V dropped 3 bases and J dropped 0 bases, with 10 bases sitting between them. The CDR3 length is 16 residues. Germline CDR1 reads SGHKS; CDR2 reads YYEKEE (reference sequence). The CDR3 nucleotides are TGTGCCAGCAGCTCGGGGAGGTTCTCCTATAATTCACCCCTCCACTTT. Its translation: CASSSGRFSYNSPLHF. Combining the CDR3 with reference TRBV5-5 and TRBJ1-6 gives the whole variable domain DAGVTQSPTHLIKTRGQQVTLRCSPISGHKSVSWYQQVLGQGPQFIFQYYEKEERGRGNFPDRFSARQFPNYSSELNVNALLLGDSALYLCASSSGRFSYNSPLHFGNGTRLTVT.

The chain combines TRBV19 with TRBJ1-1, with 8 bases that match TRBD1. This CDR3 contains 14 residues. CDR1 is LNHDA and CDR2 is SQIVND in the germline V gene (reference sequence). V trimming: 6 bases; J trimming: 5 bases; junction bases outside the gene matches: 8. Here the CDR3 reads CASRFGQGLTEAFF. The CDR3 nucleotides are TGTGCCAGTAGATTTGGACAGGGACTAACTGAAGCTTTCTTT.